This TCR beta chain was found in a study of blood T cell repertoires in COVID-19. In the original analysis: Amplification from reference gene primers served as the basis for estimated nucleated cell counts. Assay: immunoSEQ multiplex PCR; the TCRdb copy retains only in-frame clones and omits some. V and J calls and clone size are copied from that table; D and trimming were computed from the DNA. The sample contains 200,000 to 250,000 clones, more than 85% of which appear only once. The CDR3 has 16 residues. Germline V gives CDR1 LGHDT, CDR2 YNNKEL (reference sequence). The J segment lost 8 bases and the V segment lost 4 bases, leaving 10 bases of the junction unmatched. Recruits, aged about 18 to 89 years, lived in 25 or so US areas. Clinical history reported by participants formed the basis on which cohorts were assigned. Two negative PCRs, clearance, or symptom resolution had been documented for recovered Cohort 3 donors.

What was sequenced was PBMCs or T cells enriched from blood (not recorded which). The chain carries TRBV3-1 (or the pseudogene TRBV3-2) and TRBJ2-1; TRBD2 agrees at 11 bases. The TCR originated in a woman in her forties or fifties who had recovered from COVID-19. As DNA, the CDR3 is TGTGCCAGCAGCCGAGAACTAGCGGGAGTCGGGGATGAGCAGTTCTTC. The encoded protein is CASSRELAGVGDEQFF.